Detailed here is one TCR beta chain. Its antigen is as yet unknown. Original data processing: CDR3 was compared across clinicopathological groups, and the resulting differences were used to build a distant-metastasis classifier for papillary thyroid cancer. TCRdb re-analyzed the PCR reads through MiXCR. What appears here as the V and J calls and clone size reflects TCRdb's work, not the paper's. The data show about 19,000 clones, approximately 40% seen once. The data were obtained in a study of metastatic and nonmetastatic thyroid tumors. In the study overall: Where malignant and benign thyroid patients were concerned, repertoires were compared across blood and tumor or nodule tissue. Study-wide results and limits: Malignant thyroid tumors reportedly had TCR beta diversity that was significantly higher than in benign nodules, in blood and tumor.

V shed 5 bases, J shed 0 bases, and the junction held 8 bases outside the gene matches. The CDR3 extends over 15 amino acids. Germline V CDR1 and CDR2: DFQATT, SNEGSKA (reference sequence). Not a single patient had been given any form of treatment at any point before undergoing thyroid surgery. The source is a female donor with papillary thyroid cancer or a benign thyroid nodule (not recorded which). Some clones in this sample may be carry-over from other donors' samples. Sequencing was done on a sample of tumor tissue. The chain links TRBV20-1 to TRBJ1-1; 8 bases agree with TRBD1. The CDR3 protein is CSAEDRDRLNTEAFF. The CDR3 nucleotides are TGCAGTGCTGAGGACCGGGACAGGCTGAACACTGAAGCTTTCTTT.